The source of this T cell receptor (beta chain) is a study of cytomegalovirus exposure and HLA in healthy donors. Study results and caveats: Three chains linked to CMV were shown in vitro to be specific for CMV antigens. While the bulk of TCR sequences proved rare, some public TCRs turned up in many donors.

Here immunoSEQ multiplex PCR was the method, and the copy in TCRdb shows in-frame clones only, minus some. The sample yields about 200,000 clones, approximately 85% seen once. CDR3 length: 15 amino acids. Looked up from germline, CDR1 is GTSNPN and CDR2 is SVGIG (reference sequence). Losses at the gene ends were 1 base for V and 3 bases for J; bases not matched to a gene: 6. As regards this clone: Its target is unknown.

The chain uses TRBV30 and TRBJ1-3; 7 positions agree with TRBD1. What was sequenced was PBMCs. The clonotype was recovered from a woman between 18 and 30 years old in good health and CMV-seronegative. CDR3 amino acids: CAWSGGGAFGNTIYF. CDR3 in DNA: TGTGCCTGGAGTGGAGGGGGCGCATTTGGAAACACCATATATTTT.